This TCR beta chain emerged from a study of blood T cell repertoires in COVID-19. About the study: The United States, Italy and Spain were the sources of the acute and convalescent COVID-19 samples. In each case, the material was cDNA or gDNA derived from T cells, B-cell-depleted T cells, or PBMCs.

The V and J ends lost 5 bases and 8 bases, in that order; junction bases with no gene match: 21. CDR3 size: 18 residues. CDR1 SEHNR and CDR2 FQNEAQ come from the germline V gene (reference sequence). Study processing details: Estimates of nucleated cell counts were drawn from the amplification of reference gene primers. Sequencing was performed with immunoSEQ multiplex PCR; in TCRdb, only in-frame clones are kept and a portion is missing. The V and J calls and clone size come from that table; D and trimming were worked out from the DNA. The data contain some 190,000 clones, under 85% of them singletons. This clone rates as medium-sized (0.01 to 0.1%). Seattle participants joined during active infection and were tracked over time.

Material for sequencing was peripheral blood. The clonotype originates from a woman older than 75 with COVID-19, enrolled during active disease. The chain has TRBV7-9 and TRBJ2-1, with 7 bases matching TRBD2. CDR3 DNA sequence: TGTGCCAGCAGCCCCCAGGGCCCTAGTTATAGCGCGGGGGATGAGCAGTTCTTC. Its translation: CASSPQGPSYSAGDEQFF.